This is a list of T cell receptor beta chains from one sample in a study of CD8 T cells in Susac syndrome. TCRdb reanalysed the immunoSEQ multiplex PCR reads using MiXCR and keeps one entry per CDR3 protein. Counted here are about 430,000 distinct CDR3 sequences, approximately 85% occurring once; the ten biggest clones make up 0.09% to 0.15%. The sequenced sample was CD8+ T cells from PBMCs. The receptors were sampled from a human donor with multiple sclerosis. The CDR3 runs from the conserved cysteine through the conserved F or W. Fields, in order: J gene, clone size, D gene, V gene, CDR3 protein, CDR3 DNA. D genes are given only for firm matches. Only some rows state a clone size, as once, few, many or a class for expanded clones.

J gene: TRBJ1-1
clone size: once
D gene: -
V gene: TRBV4-1
CDR3 protein: CASSQERHTEAFF
CDR3 DNA: TGCGCCAGCAGCCAAGAAAGGCATACTGAAGCTTTCTTT

J gene: TRBJ2-6
clone size: -
D gene: -
V gene: TRBV19
CDR3 protein: CASSMSGTGANVLTF
CDR3 DNA: TGTGCCAGTAGTATGTCCGGGACAGGGGCCAACGTCCTGACTTTC

J gene: TRBJ2-5
clone size: -
D gene: TRBD1
V gene: TRBV7-9
CDR3 protein: CASSSARDRAKTQYF
CDR3 DNA: TGTGCCAGCAGCTCAGCCCGGGACAGGGCAAAGACCCAGTACTTC

J gene: TRBJ1-1
clone size: -
D gene: TRBD1
V gene: TRBV6-4
CDR3 protein: CASSERSGQGFTEAFF
CDR3 DNA: TGTGCCAGCAGTGAGAGATCGGGACAGGGGTTCACTGAAGCTTTCTTT

J gene: TRBJ2-2
clone size: -
D gene: TRBD1
V gene: TRBV27
CDR3 protein: CASSLGQGSGELFF
CDR3 DNA: TGTGCCAGCAGTTTGGGACAGGGCTCCGGGGAGCTGTTTTTT

J gene: TRBJ2-7
clone size: -
D gene: TRBD2
V gene: TRBV30
CDR3 protein: CAWSSGGPNEQYF
CDR3 DNA: TGTGCCTGGAGCTCGGGGGGGCCTAACGAGCAGTACTTC

J gene: TRBJ2-6
clone size: -
D gene: -
V gene: TRBV11-2
CDR3 protein: CASSVTPTGANVLTF
CDR3 DNA: TGTGCCAGCAGCGTGACTCCAACTGGGGCCAACGTCCTGACTTTC

J gene: TRBJ2-3
clone size: -
D gene: TRBD1
V gene: TRBV3-1
CDR3 protein: CASSFRDSLVDTQYF
CDR3 DNA: TGTGCCAGCAGCTTTCGGGACAGTTTAGTGGATACGCAGTATTTT

J gene: TRBJ1-2
clone size: -
D gene: -
V gene: TRBV4-1
CDR3 protein: CASSQDYSYYGYTF
CDR3 DNA: TGCGCCAGCAGCCAAGACTACAGTTACTATGGCTACACCTTC

J gene: TRBJ2-5
clone size: -
D gene: -
V gene: TRBV7-9
CDR3 protein: CASSPPGQETQYF
CDR3 DNA: TGTGCCAGCAGCCCGCCAGGGCAAGAGACCCAGTACTTC

J gene: TRBJ2-5
clone size: -
D gene: -
V gene: TRBV6-2/TRBV6-3
CDR3 protein: CASSSVGRQGRTQETQYF
CDR3 DNA: TGTGCCAGCAGTTCCGTAGGTCGGCAGGGGCGGACTCAAGAGACCCAGTACTTC

J gene: TRBJ1-1
clone size: -
D gene: -
V gene: TRBV29-1
CDR3 protein: CSGAGGNTEAFF
CDR3 DNA: TGCAGCGGGGCCGGAGGGAACACTGAAGCTTTCTTT

J gene: TRBJ2-7
clone size: -
D gene: TRBD1
V gene: TRBV28
CDR3 protein: CASRGQGLFNEQYF
CDR3 DNA: TGTGCCAGTAGGGGACAGGGGCTTTTCAACGAGCAGTACTTC

J gene: TRBJ2-1
clone size: few
D gene: -
V gene: TRBV6-5
CDR3 protein: CASSYSLYNEQFF
CDR3 DNA: TGTGCCAGCAGTTACTCCCTATACAATGAGCAGTTCTTC

J gene: TRBJ1-1
clone size: -
D gene: -
V gene: TRBV5-8
CDR3 protein: CASSFDSMNTEAFF
CDR3 DNA: TGTGCCAGCAGCTTTGACAGCATGAACACTGAAGCTTTCTTT

J gene: TRBJ1-2
clone size: -
D gene: -
V gene: TRBV6-1
CDR3 protein: CASSQTQGGAPRGYTF
CDR3 DNA: TGTGCCAGCAGTCAAACACAGGGCGGGGCCCCTCGGGGCTACACCTTC

J gene: TRBJ1-5
clone size: -
D gene: -
V gene: TRBV28
CDR3 protein: CASRPWALRGQPQHF
CDR3 DNA: TGTGCCAGCAGGCCATGGGCCTTACGAGGGCAGCCCCAGCATTTT

J gene: TRBJ2-2
clone size: -
D gene: TRBD2
V gene: TRBV5-4
CDR3 protein: CASSFPGLENTGELFF
CDR3 DNA: TGTGCCAGCAGTTTTCCGGGACTAGAGAACACCGGGGAGCTGTTTTTT

J gene: TRBJ1-1
clone size: -
D gene: -
V gene: TRBV6-6
CDR3 protein: CASTEDTEAFF
CDR3 DNA: TGTGCCAGCACCGAGGACACTGAAGCTTTCTTT

J gene: TRBJ1-1
clone size: -
D gene: -
V gene: TRBV13
CDR3 protein: CASSYYTGAEAFF
CDR3 DNA: TGTGCCAGCAGCTATTATACAGGAGCTGAAGCTTTCTTT

J gene: TRBJ2-5
clone size: -
D gene: -
V gene: TRBV29-1
CDR3 protein: CSVEGFQETQYF
CDR3 DNA: TGCAGCGTTGAGGGGTTCCAAGAGACCCAGTACTTC

J gene: TRBJ2-1
clone size: -
D gene: TRBD1
V gene: TRBV20-1
CDR3 protein: CSADLGSGQGYNEQFF
CDR3 DNA: TGCAGTGCCGACCTAGGATCGGGACAGGGGTACAATGAGCAGTTCTTC

J gene: TRBJ1-2
clone size: -
D gene: -
V gene: TRBV20-1
CDR3 protein: CSAPERVGWGYTF
CDR3 DNA: TGCAGTGCCCCGGAGCGGGTCGGGTGGGGCTACACCTTC

J gene: TRBJ2-7
clone size: -
D gene: -
V gene: TRBV11-2
CDR3 protein: CASSFEGLDEQYF
CDR3 DNA: TGTGCCAGCAGCTTTGAGGGGTTGGACGAGCAGTACTTC

J gene: TRBJ2-5
clone size: once
D gene: -
V gene: TRBV9
CDR3 protein: CASSVVWGAEETQYF
CDR3 DNA: TGTGCCAGCAGCGTAGTTTGGGGAGCCGAAGAGACCCAGTACTTC

J gene: TRBJ1-3
clone size: -
D gene: -
V gene: TRBV19
CDR3 protein: CASSPAGNTGNTIYF
CDR3 DNA: TGTGCCAGTAGTCCGGCGGGAAATACTGGAAACACCATATATTTT

J gene: TRBJ2-5
clone size: -
D gene: TRBD2
V gene: TRBV20-1
CDR3 protein: CSALKLAGETQYF
CDR3 DNA: TGCAGTGCTCTTAAACTAGCGGGGGAGACCCAGTACTTC

J gene: TRBJ2-5
clone size: -
D gene: -
V gene: TRBV6-5
CDR3 protein: CASSYSPETQYF
CDR3 DNA: TGTGCCAGCAGTTACTCCCCGGAGACCCAGTACTTC

J gene: TRBJ2-6
clone size: -
D gene: TRBD1
V gene: TRBV7-3
CDR3 protein: CASSSPATGAGANVLTF
CDR3 DNA: TGTGCCAGCAGCTCCCCAGCGACAGGGGCTGGGGCCAACGTCCTGACTTTC

J gene: TRBJ1-6
clone size: -
D gene: TRBD1
V gene: TRBV2
CDR3 protein: CASKGGQEVNSPLHF
CDR3 DNA: TGTGCCAGCAAGGGGGGACAGGAGGTTAATTCACCCCTCCACTTT

J gene: TRBJ2-7
clone size: -
D gene: -
V gene: TRBV18
CDR3 protein: CASSPPLGGSSYEQYF
CDR3 DNA: TGTGCCAGCTCACCACCTCTCGGGGGCTCCTCCTACGAGCAGTATTTC

J gene: TRBJ2-5
clone size: -
D gene: -
V gene: TRBV7-9
CDR3 protein: CASSSEGDPYRETQYF
CDR3 DNA: TGTGCCAGCAGCTCGGAAGGGGATCCCTACCGGGAGACCCAGTACTTC

J gene: TRBJ1-5
clone size: -
D gene: -
V gene: TRBV4-1
CDR3 protein: CASSHPDSRYQPQHF
CDR3 DNA: TGCGCCAGCAGCCATCCCGACAGCCGCTATCAGCCCCAGCATTTT

J gene: TRBJ2-1
clone size: -
D gene: -
V gene: TRBV10-3
CDR3 protein: CAISEMGPSYNEQFF
CDR3 DNA: TGTGCCATCAGTGAGATGGGTCCCTCCTACAATGAGCAGTTCTTC

J gene: TRBJ1-1
clone size: -
D gene: -
V gene: TRBV7-2
CDR3 protein: CASSFGLRLGAFF
CDR3 DNA: TGTGCCAGCAGCTTTGGACTGCGTCTCGGAGCTTTCTTT

J gene: TRBJ2-7
clone size: -
D gene: TRBD1
V gene: TRBV2
CDR3 protein: CASSDGMGQGDYEQYF
CDR3 DNA: TGTGCCAGCAGTGATGGGATGGGACAGGGAGACTACGAGCAGTACTTC

J gene: TRBJ2-5
clone size: once
D gene: TRBD1
V gene: TRBV27
CDR3 protein: CASSLSGQGALGEETQYF
CDR3 DNA: TGTGCCAGCAGTTTATCGGGACAGGGGGCCTTGGGCGAAGAGACCCAGTACTTC

J gene: TRBJ2-1
clone size: -
D gene: -
V gene: TRBV19
CDR3 protein: CASSLSAGSYNEQFF
CDR3 DNA: TGTGCCAGTAGCTTATCTGCGGGTTCCTACAATGAGCAGTTCTTC

J gene: TRBJ1-3
clone size: -
D gene: -
V gene: TRBV20-1
CDR3 protein: CSVILQESAGNTIYF
CDR3 DNA: TGCAGTGTCATACTACAGGAATCAGCTGGAAACACCATATATTTT

J gene: TRBJ1-6
clone size: -
D gene: -
V gene: TRBV13
CDR3 protein: CASSSGAGGSPLHF
CDR3 DNA: TGTGCCAGCAGCTCCGGCGCCGGAGGATCACCCCTCCACTTT

J gene: TRBJ1-5
clone size: -
D gene: -
V gene: TRBV5-3
CDR3 protein: CARSPADTQPQHF
CDR3 DNA: TGTGCCAGAAGCCCGGCGGACACTCAGCCCCAGCATTTT

J gene: TRBJ1-1
clone size: -
D gene: -
V gene: TRBV4-1
CDR3 protein: CASSPDGRGGGTEAFF
CDR3 DNA: TGCGCCAGCAGCCCAGACGGCAGGGGAGGGGGCACTGAAGCTTTCTTT

J gene: TRBJ2-2
clone size: -
D gene: -
V gene: TRBV2
CDR3 protein: CASSEGSNTGELFF
CDR3 DNA: TGTGCCAGCAGTGAAGGGAGCAACACCGGGGAGCTGTTTTTT

J gene: TRBJ2-5
clone size: -
D gene: -
V gene: TRBV6-5
CDR3 protein: CATPTPPGGVETQYF
CDR3 DNA: TGTGCCACCCCGACGCCACCCGGGGGCGTGGAGACCCAGTACTTC

J gene: TRBJ1-1
clone size: -
D gene: -
V gene: TRBV27
CDR3 protein: CASSFIGGQNTEAFF
CDR3 DNA: TGTGCCAGCAGTTTTATAGGGGGACAGAACACTGAAGCTTTCTTT